The clone carrying this TCR beta chain was counted a few times. The target antigen is unknown. Generated by immunoSEQ multiplex PCR, the TCRdb table keeps only in-frame clones and is missing some. The table includes around 500,000 clones, 81% detected once. Germline values: CDR1 SGDLS, CDR2 YYNGEE. V lost 4 bases, J lost 2 bases, and 6 bases stayed unmatched. This CDR3 has 15 amino acids. This entry is derived from a study of shared clonotypes between healthy human individuals. Study observations and caveats: The researchers took only blood, and tissue repertoires probably look different.

J is TRBJ1-5 and V is TRBV9; TRBD1 aligns across 7 bases. The receptor's source is a woman aged 40 to 55 in good health. Some clones in this sample may be carry-over from other donors' samples. Sequencing was performed on PBMCs. CDR3 loop: CASSTTGDGNQPQHF. The CDR3 DNA reads as TGTGCCAGCAGCACCACAGGGGACGGCAATCAGCCCCAGCATTTT.